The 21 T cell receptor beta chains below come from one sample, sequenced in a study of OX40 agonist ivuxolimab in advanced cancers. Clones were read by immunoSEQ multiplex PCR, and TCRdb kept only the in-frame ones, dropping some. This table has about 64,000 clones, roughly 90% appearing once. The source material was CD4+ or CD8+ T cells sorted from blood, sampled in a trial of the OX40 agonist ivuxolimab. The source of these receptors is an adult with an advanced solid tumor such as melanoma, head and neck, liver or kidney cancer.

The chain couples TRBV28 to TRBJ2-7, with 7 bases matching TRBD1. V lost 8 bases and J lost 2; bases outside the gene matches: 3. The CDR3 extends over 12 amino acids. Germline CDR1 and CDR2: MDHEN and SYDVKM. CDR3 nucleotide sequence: TGTGCCAGCCGACAGGGAACCTACGAGCAGTACTTC. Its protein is CASRQGTYEQYF.

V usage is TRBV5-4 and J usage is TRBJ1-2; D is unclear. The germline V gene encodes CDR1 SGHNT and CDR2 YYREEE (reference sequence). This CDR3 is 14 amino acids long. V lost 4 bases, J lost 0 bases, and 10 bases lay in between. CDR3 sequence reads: CASSADRANYGYTF. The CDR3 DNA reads TGTGCCAGCAGCGCTGACCGAGCTAACTATGGCTACACCTTC.

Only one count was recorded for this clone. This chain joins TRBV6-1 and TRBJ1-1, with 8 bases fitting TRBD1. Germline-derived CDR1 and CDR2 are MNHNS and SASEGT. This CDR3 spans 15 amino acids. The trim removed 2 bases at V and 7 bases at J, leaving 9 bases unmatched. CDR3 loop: CASSEIGGTGGEAFF. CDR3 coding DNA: TGTGCCAGCAGTGAAATAGGTGGGACAGGTGGTGAAGCTTTCTTT.

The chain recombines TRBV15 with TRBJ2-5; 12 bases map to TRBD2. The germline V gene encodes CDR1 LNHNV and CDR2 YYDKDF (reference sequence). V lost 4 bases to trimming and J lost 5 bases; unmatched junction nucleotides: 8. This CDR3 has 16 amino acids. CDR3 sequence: CATSTLLLAGGETQYF. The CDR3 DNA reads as TGTGCCACCAGCACCTTACTCCTAGCGGGAGGGGAGACCCAGTACTTC.

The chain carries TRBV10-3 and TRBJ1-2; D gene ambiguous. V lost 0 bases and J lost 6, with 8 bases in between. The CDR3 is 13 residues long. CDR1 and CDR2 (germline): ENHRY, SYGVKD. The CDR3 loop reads CAISESTRDGYTF. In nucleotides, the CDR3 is TGTGCCATCAGTGAGTCGACAAGGGATGGCTACACCTTC.

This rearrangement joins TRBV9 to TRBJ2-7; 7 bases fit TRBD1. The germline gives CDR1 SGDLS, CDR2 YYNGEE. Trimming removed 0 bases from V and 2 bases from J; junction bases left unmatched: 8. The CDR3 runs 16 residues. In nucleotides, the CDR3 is TGTGCCAGCAGCGTAGATTTTAGGCAGGGGGCCTACGAGCAGTACTTC. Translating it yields CASSVDFRQGAYEQYF.

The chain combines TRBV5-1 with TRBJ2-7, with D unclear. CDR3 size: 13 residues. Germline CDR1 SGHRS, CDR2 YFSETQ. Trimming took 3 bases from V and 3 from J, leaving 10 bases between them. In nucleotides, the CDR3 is TGCGCCAGCAGCTCTGGACGCGGCTACGAGCAGTACTTC. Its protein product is CASSSGRGYEQYF.

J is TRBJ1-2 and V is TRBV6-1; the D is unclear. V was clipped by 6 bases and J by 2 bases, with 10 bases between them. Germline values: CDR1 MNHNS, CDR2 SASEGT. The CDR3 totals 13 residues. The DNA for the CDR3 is TGTGCCAGCAGCAAACCAGCGAACTATGGCTACACCTTC. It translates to CASSKPANYGYTF.

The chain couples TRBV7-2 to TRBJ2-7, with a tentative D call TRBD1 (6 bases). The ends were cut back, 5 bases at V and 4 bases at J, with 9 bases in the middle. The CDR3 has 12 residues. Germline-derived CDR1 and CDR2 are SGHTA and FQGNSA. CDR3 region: CASSQQGYEQYF. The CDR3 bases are TGTGCCAGCAGCCAACAGGGTTACGAGCAGTACTTC.

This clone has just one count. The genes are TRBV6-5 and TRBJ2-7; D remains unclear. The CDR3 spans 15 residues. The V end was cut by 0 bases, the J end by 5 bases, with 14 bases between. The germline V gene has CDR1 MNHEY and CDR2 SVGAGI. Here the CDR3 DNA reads TGTGCCAGCAGTTACTCCAGCCTATCAGAGCACGAGCAGTACTTC. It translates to CASSYSSLSEHEQYF.

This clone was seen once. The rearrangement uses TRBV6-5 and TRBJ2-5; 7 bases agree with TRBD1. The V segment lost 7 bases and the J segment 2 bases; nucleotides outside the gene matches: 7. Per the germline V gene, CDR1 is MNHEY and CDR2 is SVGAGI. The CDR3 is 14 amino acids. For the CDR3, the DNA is TGTGCCAGCAAAGTACAGGGGCAACAAGAGACCCAGTACTTC. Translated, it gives CASKVQGQQETQYF.

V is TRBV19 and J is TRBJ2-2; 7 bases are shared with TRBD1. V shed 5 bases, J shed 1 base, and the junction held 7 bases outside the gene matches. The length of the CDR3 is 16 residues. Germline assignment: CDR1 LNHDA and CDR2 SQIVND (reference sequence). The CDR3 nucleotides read TGTGCCAGTAGTCCCAACCCAGGGGGGAACACCGGGGAGCTGTTTTTT. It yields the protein CASSPNPGGNTGELFF.

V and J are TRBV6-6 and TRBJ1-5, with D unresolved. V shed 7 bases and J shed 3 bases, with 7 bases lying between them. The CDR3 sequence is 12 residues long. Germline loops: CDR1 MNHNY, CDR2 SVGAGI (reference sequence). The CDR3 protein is CASTGNNQPQHF. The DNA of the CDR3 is TGTGCCAGCACGGGGAACAATCAGCCCCAGCATTTT.

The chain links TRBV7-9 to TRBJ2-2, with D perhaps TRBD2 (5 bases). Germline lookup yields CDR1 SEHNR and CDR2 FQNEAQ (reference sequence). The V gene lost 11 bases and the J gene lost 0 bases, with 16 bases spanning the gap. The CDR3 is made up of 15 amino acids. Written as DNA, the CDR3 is TGTGCCGGGAGATTCGCGGACGCGAACACCGGGGAGCTGTTTTTT. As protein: CAGRFADANTGELFF.

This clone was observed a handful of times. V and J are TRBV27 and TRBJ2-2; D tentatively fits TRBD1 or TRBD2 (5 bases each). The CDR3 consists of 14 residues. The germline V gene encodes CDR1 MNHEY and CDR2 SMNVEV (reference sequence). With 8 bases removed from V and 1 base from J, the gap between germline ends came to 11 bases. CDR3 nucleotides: TGTGCCAGCCGGGACCGATTGAACACCGGGGAGCTGTTTTTT. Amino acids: CASRDRLNTGELFF.

CDR3 sequence: CASTPSYGYTF. The CDR3 DNA is TGTGCCAGCACCCCTTCATATGGCTACACCTTC. J is TRBJ1-2 and V is TRBV6-6; D unresolved. Looked up from germline, CDR1 is MNHNY and CDR2 is SVGAGI (reference sequence). V was trimmed by 7 bases and J by 5 bases, leaving 8 bases between them. CDR3 length: 11 residues.

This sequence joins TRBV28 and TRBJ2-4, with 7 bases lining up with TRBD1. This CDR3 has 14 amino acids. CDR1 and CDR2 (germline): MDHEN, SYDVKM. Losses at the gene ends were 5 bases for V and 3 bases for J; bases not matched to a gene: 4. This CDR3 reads CASSTPGGKNIQYF. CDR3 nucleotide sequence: TGTGCCAGCAGTACCCCAGGGGGCAAAAACATTCAGTACTTC.

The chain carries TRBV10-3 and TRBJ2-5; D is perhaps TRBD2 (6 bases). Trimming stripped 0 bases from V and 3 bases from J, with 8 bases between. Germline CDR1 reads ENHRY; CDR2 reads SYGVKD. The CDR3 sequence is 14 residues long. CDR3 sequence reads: CAISESGGKETQYF. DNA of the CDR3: TGTGCCATCAGTGAGTCGGGAGGAAAAGAGACCCAGTACTTC.

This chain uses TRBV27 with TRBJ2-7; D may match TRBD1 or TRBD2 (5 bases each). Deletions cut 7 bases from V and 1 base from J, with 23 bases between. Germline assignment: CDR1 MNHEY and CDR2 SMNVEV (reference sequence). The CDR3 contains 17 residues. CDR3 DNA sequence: TGTGCCAGCAAAAAGAGTCCGTACCGGGACCAGTCCTACGAGCAGTACTTC. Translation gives CASKKSPYRDQSYEQYF.

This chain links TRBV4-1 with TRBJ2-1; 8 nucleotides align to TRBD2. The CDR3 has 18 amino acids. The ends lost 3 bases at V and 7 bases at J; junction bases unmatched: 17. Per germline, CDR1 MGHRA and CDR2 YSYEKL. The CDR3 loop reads CASSHTRSSGGLRNEQFF. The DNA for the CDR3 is TGCGCCAGCAGCCATACCCGTTCGAGCGGGGGCCTTAGGAATGAGCAGTTCTTC.

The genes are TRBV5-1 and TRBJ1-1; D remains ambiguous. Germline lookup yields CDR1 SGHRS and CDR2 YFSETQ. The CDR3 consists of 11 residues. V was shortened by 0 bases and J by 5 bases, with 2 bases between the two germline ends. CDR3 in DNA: TGCGCCAGCAGCTTGGGGACTGAAGCTTTCTTT. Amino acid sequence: CASSLGTEAFF.